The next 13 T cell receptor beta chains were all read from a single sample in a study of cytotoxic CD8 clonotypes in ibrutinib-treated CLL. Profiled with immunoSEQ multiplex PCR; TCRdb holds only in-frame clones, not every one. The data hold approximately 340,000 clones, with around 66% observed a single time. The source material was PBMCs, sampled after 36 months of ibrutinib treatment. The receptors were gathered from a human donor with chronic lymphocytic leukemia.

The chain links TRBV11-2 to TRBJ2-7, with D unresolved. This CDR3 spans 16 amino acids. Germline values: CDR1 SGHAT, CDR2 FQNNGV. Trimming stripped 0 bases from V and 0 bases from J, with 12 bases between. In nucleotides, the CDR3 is TGTGCCAGCAGCTTAGATTCAGCACTGAGCTCCTACGAGCAGTACTTC. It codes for CASSLDSALSSYEQYF. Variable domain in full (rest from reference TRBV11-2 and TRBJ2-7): EAGVAQSPRYKIIEKRQSVAFWCNPISGHATLYWYQQILGQGPKLLIQFQNNGVVDDSQLPKDRFSAERLKGVDSTLKIQPAKLEDSAVYLCASSLDSALSSYEQYFGPGTRLTVT.

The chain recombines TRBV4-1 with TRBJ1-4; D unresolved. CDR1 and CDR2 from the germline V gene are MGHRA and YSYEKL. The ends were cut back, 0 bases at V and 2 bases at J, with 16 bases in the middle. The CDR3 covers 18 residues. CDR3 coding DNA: TGCGCCAGCAGCCAAGATGGGGTGCGGGCTTGGACTAATGAAAAACTGTTTTTT. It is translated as CASSQDGVRAWTNEKLFF.

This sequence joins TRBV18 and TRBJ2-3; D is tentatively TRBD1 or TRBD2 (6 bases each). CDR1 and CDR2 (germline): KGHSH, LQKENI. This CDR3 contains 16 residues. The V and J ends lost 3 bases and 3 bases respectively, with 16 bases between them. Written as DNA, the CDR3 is TGTGCCAGCTCACCTAGGGAAGAGGGGGGAACAGATACGCAGTATTTT. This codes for CASSPREEGGTDTQYF.

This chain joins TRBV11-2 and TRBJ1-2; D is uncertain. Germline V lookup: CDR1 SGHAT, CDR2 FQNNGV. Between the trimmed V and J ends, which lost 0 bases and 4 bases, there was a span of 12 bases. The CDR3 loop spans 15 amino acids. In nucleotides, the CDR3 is TGTGCCAGCAGCTTAGATCTCGCGGTTACCTATGGCTACACCTTC. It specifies CASSLDLAVTYGYTF.

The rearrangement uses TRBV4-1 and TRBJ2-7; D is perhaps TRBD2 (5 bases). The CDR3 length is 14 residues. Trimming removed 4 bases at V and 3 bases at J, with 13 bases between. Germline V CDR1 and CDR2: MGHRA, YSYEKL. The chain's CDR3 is CASSPSRGYYEQYF. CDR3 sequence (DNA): TGCGCCAGCAGCCCCTCAAGAGGGTACTACGAGCAGTACTTC.

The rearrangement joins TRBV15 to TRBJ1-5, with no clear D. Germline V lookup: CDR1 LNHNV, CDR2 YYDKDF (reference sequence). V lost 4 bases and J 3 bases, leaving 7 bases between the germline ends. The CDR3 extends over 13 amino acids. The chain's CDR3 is CATSKRSNQPQHF. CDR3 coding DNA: TGTGCCACCAGCAAGAGATCCAATCAGCCCCAGCATTTT.

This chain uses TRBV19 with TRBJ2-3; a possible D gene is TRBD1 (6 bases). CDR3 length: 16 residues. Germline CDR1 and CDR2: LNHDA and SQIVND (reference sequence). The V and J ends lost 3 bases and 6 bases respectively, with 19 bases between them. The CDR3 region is CASSIPRKQGSDTQYF. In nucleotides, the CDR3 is TGTGCCAGTAGTATCCCCCGCAAACAGGGTTCCGATACGCAGTATTTT.

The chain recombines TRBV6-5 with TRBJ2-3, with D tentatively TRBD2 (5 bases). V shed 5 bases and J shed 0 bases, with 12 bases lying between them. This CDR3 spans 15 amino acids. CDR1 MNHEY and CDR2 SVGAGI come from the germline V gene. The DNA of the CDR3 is TGTGCCAGCAGTCAATCGAGACTAAGCACAGATACGCAGTATTTT. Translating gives CASSQSRLSTDTQYF.

In nucleotides, the CDR3 is TGCGCCAGCAGCCAAGAAATAGGGTCTACCTACGAGCAGTACTTC. Residues: CASSQEIGSTYEQYF. The J gene is TRBJ2-7, the V gene TRBV4-3; D unclear. Trimming stripped 0 bases from V and 2 bases from J, with 11 bases between. CDR3 length: 15 amino acids. Germline CDR1 and CDR2: LGHNA and YSLEER.

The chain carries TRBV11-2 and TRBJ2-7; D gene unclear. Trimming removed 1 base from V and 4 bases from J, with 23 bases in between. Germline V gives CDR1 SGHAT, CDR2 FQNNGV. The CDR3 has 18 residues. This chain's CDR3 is CASSLVPSVGDWGYEQYF. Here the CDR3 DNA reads TGTGCCAGCAGCTTAGTCCCCTCAGTAGGCGATTGGGGTTACGAGCAGTACTTC.

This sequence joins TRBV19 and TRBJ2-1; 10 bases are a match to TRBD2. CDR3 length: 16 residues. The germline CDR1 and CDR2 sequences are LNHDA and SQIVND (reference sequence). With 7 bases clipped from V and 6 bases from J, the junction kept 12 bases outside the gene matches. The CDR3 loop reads CASTPASGSFTNEQFF. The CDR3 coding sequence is TGTGCCAGTACCCCCGCTAGCGGGAGTTTTACCAATGAGCAGTTCTTC.

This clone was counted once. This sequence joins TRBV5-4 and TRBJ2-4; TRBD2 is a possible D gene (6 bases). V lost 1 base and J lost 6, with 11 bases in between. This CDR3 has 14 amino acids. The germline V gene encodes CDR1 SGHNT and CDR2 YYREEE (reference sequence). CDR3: CASSLNGRGNIQYF. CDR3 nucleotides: TGTGCCAGCAGCTTGAACGGGAGAGGAAACATTCAGTACTTC.

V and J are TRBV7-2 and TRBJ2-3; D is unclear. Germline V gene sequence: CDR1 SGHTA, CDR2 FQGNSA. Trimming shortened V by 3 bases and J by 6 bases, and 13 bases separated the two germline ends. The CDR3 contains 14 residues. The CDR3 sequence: CASSFLPRADTQYF. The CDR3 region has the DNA TGTGCCAGCAGCTTCCTACCCCGGGCCGATACGCAGTATTTT.